This T cell receptor (beta chain) was captured by sequencing in a study of prognosis after radiotherapy for stage I lung cancer. Study overall: It was between 2018 and 2019 that stage I non-small cell lung cancer patients were enrolled. General study findings and limits: Unique TCR clone counts fell after stereotactic body radiation therapy, median roughly 9,900 versus 7,200.

Peripheral blood, in approximately 6-milliliter volumes, was drawn at each of two time points. Note on this clonotype: Its target is unknown.

Two rounds of multiplex PCR amplified TCR beta CDR3 from genomic DNA. It was primers specific to each TRBV and TRBJ gene that first-round PCR used. TCRdb analysed the multiplex PCR reads with MiXCR anew, one entry per CDR3 protein. Of roughly 24,000 distinct CDR3 sequences in the sample, approximately 38% are singletons; the top ten hold roughly 35%. The ends were cut back, 10 bases at V and 5 bases at J, with 15 bases in the middle. Germline CDR1 and CDR2: MNHNS and SASEGT. The CDR3 spans 12 residues. The sequence came from a donor over 45 with non-small cell lung cancer. Sequenced material: PBMCs, taken before or after stereotactic body radiation therapy (not recorded which). The chain recombines TRBV6-1 with TRBJ2-7; possible D gene TRBD1, 6 bases. The CDR3 loop reads CATMGATNEQYF. As DNA, the CDR3 is TGTGCCACGATGGGGGCTACCAACGAGCAGTACTTC.